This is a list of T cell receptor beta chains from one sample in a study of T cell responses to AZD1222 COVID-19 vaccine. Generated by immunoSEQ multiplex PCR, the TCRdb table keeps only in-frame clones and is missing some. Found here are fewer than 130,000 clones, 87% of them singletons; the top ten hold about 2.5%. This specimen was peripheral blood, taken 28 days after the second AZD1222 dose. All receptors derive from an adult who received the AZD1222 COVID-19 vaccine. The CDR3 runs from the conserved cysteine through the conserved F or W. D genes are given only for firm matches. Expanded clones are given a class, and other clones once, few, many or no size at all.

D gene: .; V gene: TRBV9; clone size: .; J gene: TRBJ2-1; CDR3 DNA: TGTGCCAGCAGCGCATACGGTAGTTGGACCAATGAGCAGTTCTTC; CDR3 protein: CASSAYGSWTNEQFF
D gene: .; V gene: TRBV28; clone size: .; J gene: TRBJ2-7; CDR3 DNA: TGTGCCAGCAGTCGCGCCTACGAGCAGTACTTC; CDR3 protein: CASSRAYEQYF
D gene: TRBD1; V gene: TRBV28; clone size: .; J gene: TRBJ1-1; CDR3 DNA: TGTGCCAGCAGTCGAAGGACAGGGGTTTGGAACACTGAAGCTTTCTTT; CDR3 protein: CASSRRTGVWNTEAFF
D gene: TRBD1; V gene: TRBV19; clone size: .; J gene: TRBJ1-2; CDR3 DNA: TGTGCCAGTAGTCCGGGACAGCTTGGCTACACCTTC; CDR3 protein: CASSPGQLGYTF
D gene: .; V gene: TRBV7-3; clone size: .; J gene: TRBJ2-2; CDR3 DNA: TGTGCCAGCAGTCCCCGGGTAGCGAACACCGGGGAGCTGTTTTTT; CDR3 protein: CASSPRVANTGELFF
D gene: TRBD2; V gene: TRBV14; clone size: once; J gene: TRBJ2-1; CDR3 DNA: TGTGCCAGCAGCCAAGCGCCGGGACTAGCGGCCCAAAGCTCCTACAATGAGCAGTTCTTC; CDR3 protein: CASSQAPGLAAQSSYNEQFF
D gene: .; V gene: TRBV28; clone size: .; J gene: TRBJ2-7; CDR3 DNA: TGTGCCAGCAGTTTACCACGGGGGGCGAACTACGAGCAGTACTTC; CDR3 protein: CASSLPRGANYEQYF
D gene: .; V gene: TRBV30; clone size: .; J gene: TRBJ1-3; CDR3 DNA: TGTGCCTGGAGTCCTCGCTTGGACTCTGGAAACACCATATATTTT; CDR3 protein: CAWSPRLDSGNTIYF
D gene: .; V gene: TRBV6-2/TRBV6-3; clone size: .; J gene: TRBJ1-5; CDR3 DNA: TGTGCCAGCAGCCACCCACCGAGTAGTCAGCCCCAGCATTTT; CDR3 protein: CASSHPPSSQPQHF
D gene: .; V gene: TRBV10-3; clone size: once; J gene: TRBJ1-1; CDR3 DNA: TGTGCCATCAGTCTGCCGGGACGCGATGAAGCTTTCTTT; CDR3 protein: CAISLPGRDEAFF
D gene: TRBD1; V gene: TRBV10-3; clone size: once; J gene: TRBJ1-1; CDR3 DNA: TGTGCCATCAGTGGGACAGGGAACACTGAAGCTTTCTTT; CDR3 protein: CAISGTGNTEAFF
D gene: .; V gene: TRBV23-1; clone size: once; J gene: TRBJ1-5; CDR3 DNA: TGCGCCAGATATACAGGGTATCAGCCCCAGCATTTT; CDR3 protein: CARYTGYQPQHF
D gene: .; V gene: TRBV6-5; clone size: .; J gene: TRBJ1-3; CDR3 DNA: TGTGCCACGTCGTCTACTGGAAACACCATATATTTT; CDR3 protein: CATSSTGNTIYF
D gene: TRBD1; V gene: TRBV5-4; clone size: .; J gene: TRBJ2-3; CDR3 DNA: TGTGCCAGCAGCATCGGACAGGGCCCAGATACGCAGTATTTT; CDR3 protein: CASSIGQGPDTQYF
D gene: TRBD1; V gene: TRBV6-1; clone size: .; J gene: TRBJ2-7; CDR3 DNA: TGTGCCAGCAGTGAATGGAGGACAGGGGTTGACGAGCAGTACTTC; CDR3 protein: CASSEWRTGVDEQYF
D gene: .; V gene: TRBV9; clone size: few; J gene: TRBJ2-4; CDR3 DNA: TGTGCCAGCAGCCCTCGAGCAGCAGTCCCTCTAGCCAAAAACATTCAGTACTTC; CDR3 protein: CASSPRAAVPLAKNIQYF
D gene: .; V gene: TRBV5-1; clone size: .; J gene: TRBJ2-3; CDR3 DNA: TGCGCCAGCAGCTTCACTAGAGGGGATATAGATACGCAGTATTTT; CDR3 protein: CASSFTRGDIDTQYF
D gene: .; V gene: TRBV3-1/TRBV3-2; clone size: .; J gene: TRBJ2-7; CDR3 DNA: TGTGCCAGCAGCCAAGGGTGGAGAGTGCTCTACGAGCAGTACTTC; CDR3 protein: CASSQGWRVLYEQYF
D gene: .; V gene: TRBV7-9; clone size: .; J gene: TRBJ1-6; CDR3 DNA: TGTGCCAGCACCCCAACCCACAGTTCACCCCTCCACTTT; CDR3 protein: CASTPTHSSPLHF
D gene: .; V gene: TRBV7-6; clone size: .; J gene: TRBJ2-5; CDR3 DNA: TGTGCCAGCAGCCCTCAGCGCTACCAAGAGACCCAGTACTTC; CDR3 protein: CASSPQRYQETQYF
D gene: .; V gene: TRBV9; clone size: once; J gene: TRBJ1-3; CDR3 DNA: TGTGCCAGCAGCGCGGGACGTATTGGAAACACCATATATTTT; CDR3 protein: CASSAGRIGNTIYF
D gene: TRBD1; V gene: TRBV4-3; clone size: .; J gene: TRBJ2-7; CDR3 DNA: TGCGCCAGCAGCCCTAGGGGACAGGGGGGCCTCGAGCAGTACTTC; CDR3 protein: CASSPRGQGGLEQYF
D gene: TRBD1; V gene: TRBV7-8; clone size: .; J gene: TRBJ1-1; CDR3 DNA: TGTGCCAGCAGCGCCGGGACAGGGGGGATGAACACTGAAGCTTTCTTT; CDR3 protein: CASSAGTGGMNTEAFF
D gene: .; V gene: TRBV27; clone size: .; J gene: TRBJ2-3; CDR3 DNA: TGTGCCAGCAGTTTATCGAGGGGAACCGTCACAGATACGCAGTATTTT; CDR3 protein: CASSLSRGTVTDTQYF
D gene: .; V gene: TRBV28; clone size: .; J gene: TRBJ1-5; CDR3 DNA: TGTGCCAGCAGCCGGATCACGGGACGGAGAAATCAGCCCCAGCATTTT; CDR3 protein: CASSRITGRRNQPQHF
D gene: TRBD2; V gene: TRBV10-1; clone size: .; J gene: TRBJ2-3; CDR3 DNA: TGCGCCAGCCCCGCGGATAGGACTAGCGGGAGGTTCCGGCACACAGATACGCAGTATTTT; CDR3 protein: CASPADRTSGRFRHTDTQYF
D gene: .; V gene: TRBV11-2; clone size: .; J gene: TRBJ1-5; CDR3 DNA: TGTGCCAGCAGCTTAGCGGCAGGCCGTAGCAATCAGCCCCAGCATTTT; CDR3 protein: CASSLAAGRSNQPQHF
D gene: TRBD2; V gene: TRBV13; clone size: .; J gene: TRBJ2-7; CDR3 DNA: TGTGCCAGCAGCGGGGAGGGGTCGACCGAGCAGTACTTC; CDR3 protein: CASSGEGSTEQYF
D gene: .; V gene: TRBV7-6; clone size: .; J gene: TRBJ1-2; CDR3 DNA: TGTGCCAGCAGCTTAGAGGAGAACTATGGCTACACCTTC; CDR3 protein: CASSLEENYGYTF
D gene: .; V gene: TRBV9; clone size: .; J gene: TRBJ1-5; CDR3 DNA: TGTGCCAGCAGCGCCGCATCCGGGACGAATCAGCCCCAGCATTTT; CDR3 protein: CASSAASGTNQPQHF
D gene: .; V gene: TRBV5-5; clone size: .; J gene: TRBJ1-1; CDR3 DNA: TGTGCCAGCAGCTTGTGGAAGATGAACACTGAAGCTTTCTTT; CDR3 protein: CASSLWKMNTEAFF
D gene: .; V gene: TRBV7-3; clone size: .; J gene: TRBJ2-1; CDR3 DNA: TGTGCCAGCAGCTTACTAGCGTCATACAATTTTTCGACTGAGCAGTTCTTC; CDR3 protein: CASSLLASYNFSTEQFF
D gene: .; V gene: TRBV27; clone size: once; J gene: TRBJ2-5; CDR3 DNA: TGTGCCAGCAGTTTAGGAGAGACCCAGTACTTC; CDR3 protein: CASSLGETQYF